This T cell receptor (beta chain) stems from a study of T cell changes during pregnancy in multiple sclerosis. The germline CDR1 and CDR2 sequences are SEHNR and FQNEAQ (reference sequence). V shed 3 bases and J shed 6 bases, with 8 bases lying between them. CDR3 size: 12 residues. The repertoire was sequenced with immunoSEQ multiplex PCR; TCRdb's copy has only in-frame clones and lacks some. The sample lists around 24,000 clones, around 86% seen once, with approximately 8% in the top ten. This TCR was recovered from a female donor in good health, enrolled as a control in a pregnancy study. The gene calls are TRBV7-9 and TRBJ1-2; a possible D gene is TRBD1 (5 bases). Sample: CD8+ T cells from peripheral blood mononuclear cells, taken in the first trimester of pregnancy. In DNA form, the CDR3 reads TGTGCCAGCAGCTTTGGAGGGGATGGCTACACCTTC. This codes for CASSFGGDGYTF.